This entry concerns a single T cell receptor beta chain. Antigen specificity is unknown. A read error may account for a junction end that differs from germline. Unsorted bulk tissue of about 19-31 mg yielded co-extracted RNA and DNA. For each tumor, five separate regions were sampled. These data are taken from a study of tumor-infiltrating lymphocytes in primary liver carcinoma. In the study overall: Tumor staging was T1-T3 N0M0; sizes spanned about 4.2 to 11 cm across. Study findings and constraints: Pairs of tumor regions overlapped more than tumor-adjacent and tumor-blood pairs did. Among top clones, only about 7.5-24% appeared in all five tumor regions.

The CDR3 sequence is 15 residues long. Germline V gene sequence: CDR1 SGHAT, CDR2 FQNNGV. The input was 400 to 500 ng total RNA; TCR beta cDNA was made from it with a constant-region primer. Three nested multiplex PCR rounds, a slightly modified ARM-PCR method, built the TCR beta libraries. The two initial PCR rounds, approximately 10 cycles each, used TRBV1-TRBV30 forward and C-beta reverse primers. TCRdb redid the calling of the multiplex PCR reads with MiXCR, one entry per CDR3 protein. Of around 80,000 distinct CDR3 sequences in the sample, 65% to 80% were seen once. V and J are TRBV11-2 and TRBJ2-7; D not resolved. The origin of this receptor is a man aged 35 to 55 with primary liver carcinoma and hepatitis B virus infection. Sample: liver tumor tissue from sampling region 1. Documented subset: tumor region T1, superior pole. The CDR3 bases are TGTGCCAGCAGCCTAGGCAGTGGGCTTACCTACGAGCGGTACTTC. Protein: CASSLGSGLTYERYF.